This TCR beta chain was recovered during a study of blood T cell repertoires in COVID-19. Deletions cut 11 bases from V and 4 bases from J, with 15 bases between. The CDR3 length is 13 residues. Per the germline V gene, CDR1 is MNHEY and CDR2 is SMNVEV (reference sequence). How the authors handled the data: Estimation of nucleated cell counts was performed using reference gene primer amplification. Produced via immunoSEQ multiplex PCR; TCRdb's table is partial and in-frame only. V and J calls and clone size come straight from that table; D and trimming were deduced from the DNA. The profile shows 390,000 or so clones, 75% to 90% of them singletons.

V usage is TRBV27 and J usage is TRBJ1-5; possible D gene TRBD1, 6 bases. The source material was PBMCs or T cells enriched from blood (not recorded which). The TCR sequence derives from a man aged 18 to 30 who had recovered from COVID-19. The CDR3 sequence: CARNRDKNQPQHF. DNA for the CDR3: TGTGCCCGTAACCGGGACAAAAATCAGCCCCAGCATTTT.